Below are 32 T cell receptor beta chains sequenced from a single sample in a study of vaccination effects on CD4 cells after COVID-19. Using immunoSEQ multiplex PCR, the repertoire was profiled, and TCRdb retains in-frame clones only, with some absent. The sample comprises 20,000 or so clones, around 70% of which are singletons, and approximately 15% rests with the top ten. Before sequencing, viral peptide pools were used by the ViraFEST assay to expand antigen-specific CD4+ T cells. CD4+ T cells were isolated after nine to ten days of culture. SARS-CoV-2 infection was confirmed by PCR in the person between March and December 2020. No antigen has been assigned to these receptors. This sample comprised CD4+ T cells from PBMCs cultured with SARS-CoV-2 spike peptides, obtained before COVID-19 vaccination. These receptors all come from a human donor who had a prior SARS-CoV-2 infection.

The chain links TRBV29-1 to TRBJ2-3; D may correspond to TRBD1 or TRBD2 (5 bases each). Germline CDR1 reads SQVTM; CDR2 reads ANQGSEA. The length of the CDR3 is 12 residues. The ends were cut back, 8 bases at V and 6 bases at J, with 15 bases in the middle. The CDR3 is CSTDGADDTQYF. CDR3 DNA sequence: TGCAGCACAGACGGGGCGGACGATACGCAGTATTTT.

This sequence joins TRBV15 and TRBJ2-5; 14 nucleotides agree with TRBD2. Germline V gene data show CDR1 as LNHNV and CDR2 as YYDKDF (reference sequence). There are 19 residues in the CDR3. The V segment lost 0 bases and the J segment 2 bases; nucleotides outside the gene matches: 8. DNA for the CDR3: TGTGCCACCAGCAGAGATTTCGTTTGGACTAGCGGGGGGCAAGAGACCCAGTACTTC. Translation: CATSRDFVWTSGGQETQYF.

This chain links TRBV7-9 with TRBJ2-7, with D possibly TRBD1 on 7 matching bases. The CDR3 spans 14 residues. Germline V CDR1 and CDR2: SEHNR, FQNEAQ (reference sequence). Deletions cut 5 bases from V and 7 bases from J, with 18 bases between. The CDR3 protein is CASSLNIPGGEQYF. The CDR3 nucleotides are TGTGCCAGCAGCCTTAACATTCCAGGGGGGGAGCAGTACTTC.

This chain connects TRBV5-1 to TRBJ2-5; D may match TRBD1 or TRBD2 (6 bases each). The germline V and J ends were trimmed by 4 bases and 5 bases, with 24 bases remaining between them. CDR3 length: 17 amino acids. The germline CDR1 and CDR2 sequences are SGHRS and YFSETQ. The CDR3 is CASSPGTVIGGLETQYF. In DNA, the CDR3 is TGCGCCAGCAGCCCAGGGACGGTAATAGGGGGGCTCGAGACCCAGTACTTC.

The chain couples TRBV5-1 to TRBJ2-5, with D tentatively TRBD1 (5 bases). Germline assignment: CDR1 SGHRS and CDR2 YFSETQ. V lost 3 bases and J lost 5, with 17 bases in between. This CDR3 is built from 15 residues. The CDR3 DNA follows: TGCGCCAGCAGCTCATTTCCAGGGAATGGGGAGACCCAGTACTTC. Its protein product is CASSSFPGNGETQYF.

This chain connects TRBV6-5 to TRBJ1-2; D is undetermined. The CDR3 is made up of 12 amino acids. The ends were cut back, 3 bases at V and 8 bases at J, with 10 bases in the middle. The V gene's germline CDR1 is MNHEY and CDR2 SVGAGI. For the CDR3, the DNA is TGTGCCAGCAGTTATAGGAGCGGGGGCTACACCTTC. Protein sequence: CASSYRSGGYTF.

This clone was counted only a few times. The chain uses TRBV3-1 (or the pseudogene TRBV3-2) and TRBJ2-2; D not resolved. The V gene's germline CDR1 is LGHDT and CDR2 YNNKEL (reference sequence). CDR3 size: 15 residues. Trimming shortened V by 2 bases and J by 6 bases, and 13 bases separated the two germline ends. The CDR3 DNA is TGTGCCAGCAGCCAACTTTACCGAGCGTCCGGGGAGCTGTTTTTT. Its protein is CASSQLYRASGELFF.

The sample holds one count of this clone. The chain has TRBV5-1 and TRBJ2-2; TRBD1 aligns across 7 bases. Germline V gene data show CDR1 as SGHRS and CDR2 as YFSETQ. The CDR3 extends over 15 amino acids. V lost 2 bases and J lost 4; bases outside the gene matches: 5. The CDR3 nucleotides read TGCGCCAGCAGCTTACAGGGGACGGGCACCGGGGAGCTGTTTTTT. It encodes CASSLQGTGTGELFF.

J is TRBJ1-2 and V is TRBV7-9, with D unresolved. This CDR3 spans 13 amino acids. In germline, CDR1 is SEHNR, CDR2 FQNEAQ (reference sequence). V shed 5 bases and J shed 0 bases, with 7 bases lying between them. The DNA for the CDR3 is TGTGCCAGCAGCGATAGGACTAACTATGGCTACACCTTC. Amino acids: CASSDRTNYGYTF. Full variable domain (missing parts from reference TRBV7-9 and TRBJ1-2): DTGVSQNPRHKITKRGQNVTFRCDPISEHNRLYWYRQTLGQGPEFLTYFQNEAQLEKSRLLSDRFSAERPKGSFSTLEIQRTEQGDSAMYLCASSDRTNYGYTFGSGTRLTVV.

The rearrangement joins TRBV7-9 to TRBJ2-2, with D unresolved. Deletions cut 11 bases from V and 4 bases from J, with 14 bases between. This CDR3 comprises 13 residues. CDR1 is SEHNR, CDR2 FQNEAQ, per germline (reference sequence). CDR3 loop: CAPKQGTTGELFF. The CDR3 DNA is TGTGCCCCCAAGCAAGGAACCACCGGGGAGCTGTTTTTT. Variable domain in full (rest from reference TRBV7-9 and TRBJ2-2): DTGVSQNPRHKITKRGQNVTFRCDPISEHNRLYWYRQTLGQGPEFLTYFQNEAQLEKSRLLSDRFSAERPKGSFSTLEIQRTEQGDSAMYLCAPKQGTTGELFFGEGSRLTVL.

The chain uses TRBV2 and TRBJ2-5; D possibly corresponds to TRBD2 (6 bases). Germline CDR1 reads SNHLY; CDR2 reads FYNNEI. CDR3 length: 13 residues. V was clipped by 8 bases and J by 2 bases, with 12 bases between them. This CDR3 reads CASSYSGQETQYF. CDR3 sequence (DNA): TGTGCCAGCTCGTATAGCGGACAAGAGACCCAGTACTTC.

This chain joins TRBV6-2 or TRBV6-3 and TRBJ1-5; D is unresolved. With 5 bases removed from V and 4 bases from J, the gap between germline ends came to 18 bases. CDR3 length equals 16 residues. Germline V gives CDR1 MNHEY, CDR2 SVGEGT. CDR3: CASSKSSGAQNQPQHF. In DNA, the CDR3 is TGTGCCAGCAGTAAAAGCTCAGGTGCCCAAAATCAGCCCCAGCATTTT.

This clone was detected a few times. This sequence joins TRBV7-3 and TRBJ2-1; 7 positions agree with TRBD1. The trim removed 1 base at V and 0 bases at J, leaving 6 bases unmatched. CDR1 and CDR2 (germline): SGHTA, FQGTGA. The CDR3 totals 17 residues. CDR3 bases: TGTGCCAGCAGCTTAATCAAGGACAGGAGCTCCTACAATGAGCAGTTCTTC. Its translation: CASSLIKDRSSYNEQFF.

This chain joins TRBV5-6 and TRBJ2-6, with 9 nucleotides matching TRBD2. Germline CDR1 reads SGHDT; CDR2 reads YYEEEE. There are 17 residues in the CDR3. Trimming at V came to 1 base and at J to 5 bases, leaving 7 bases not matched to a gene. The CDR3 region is CASSLMLAGLRANVLTF. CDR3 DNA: TGTGCCAGCAGCTTGATGCTAGCGGGATTGAGGGCCAACGTCCTGACTTTC.

The CDR3 sequence: CASTSPGTDNTEAFF. CDR3 nucleotide sequence: TGTGCCAGCACCTCCCCCGGGACAGACAACACTGAAGCTTTCTTT. The genes are TRBV28 and TRBJ1-1, with 7 bases fitting TRBD1. Per the germline V gene, CDR1 is MDHEN and CDR2 is SYDVKM. CDR3 size: 15 residues. V was clipped by 7 bases and J by 2 bases; unmatched bases: 10. The complete variable domain, with remaining parts taken from reference TRBV28 and TRBJ1-1, reads DVKVTQSSRYLVKRTGEKVFLECVQDMDHENMFWYRQDPGLGLRLIYFSYDVKMKEKGDIPEGYSVSREKKERFSLILESASTNQTSMYLCASTSPGTDNTEAFFGQGTRLTVV.

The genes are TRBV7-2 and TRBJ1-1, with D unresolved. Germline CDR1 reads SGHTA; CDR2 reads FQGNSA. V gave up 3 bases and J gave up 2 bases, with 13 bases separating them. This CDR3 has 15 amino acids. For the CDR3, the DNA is TGTGCCAGCAGCTTTTTGGGGAGTCGAAACACTGAAGCTTTCTTT. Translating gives CASSFLGSRNTEAFF.

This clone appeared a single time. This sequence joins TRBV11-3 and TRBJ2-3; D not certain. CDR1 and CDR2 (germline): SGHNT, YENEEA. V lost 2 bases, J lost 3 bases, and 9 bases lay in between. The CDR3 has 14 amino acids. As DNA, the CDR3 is TGTGCCAGCAGCTTAAATATTGGGACAGATACGCAGTATTTT. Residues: CASSLNIGTDTQYF. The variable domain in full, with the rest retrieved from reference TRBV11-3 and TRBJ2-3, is EAGVVQSPRYKIIEKKQPVAFWCNPISGHNTLYWYLQNLGQGPELLIRYENEEAVDDSQLPKDRFSAERLKGVDSTLKIQPAELGDSAVYLCASSLNIGTDTQYFGPGTRLTVL.

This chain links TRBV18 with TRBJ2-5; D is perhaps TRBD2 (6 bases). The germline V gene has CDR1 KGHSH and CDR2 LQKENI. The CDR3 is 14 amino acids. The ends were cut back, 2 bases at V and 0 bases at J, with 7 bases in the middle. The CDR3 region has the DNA TGTGCCAGCTCACCAGGGAGGTACCAAGAGACCCAGTACTTC. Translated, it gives CASSPGRYQETQYF.

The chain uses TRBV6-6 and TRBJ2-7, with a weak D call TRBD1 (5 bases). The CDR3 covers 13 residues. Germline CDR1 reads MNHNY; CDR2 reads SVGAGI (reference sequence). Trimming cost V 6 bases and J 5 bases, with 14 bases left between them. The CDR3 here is CASRVTVSDEQYF. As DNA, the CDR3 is TGTGCCAGCAGGGTGACAGTTTCGGACGAGCAGTACTTC.

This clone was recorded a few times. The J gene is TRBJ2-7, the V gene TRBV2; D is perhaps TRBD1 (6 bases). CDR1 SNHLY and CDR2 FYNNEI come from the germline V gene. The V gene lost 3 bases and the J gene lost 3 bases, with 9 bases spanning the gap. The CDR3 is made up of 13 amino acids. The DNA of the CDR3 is TGTGCCAGCAGTGACACAGGGCGCTACGAGCAGTACTTC. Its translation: CASSDTGRYEQYF.

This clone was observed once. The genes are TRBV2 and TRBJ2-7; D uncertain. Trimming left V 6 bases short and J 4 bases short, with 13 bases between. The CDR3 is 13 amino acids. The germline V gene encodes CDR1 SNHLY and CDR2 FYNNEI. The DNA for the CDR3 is TGTGCCAGCAGCAAATACGACACGTACGAGCAGTACTTC. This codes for CASSKYDTYEQYF.

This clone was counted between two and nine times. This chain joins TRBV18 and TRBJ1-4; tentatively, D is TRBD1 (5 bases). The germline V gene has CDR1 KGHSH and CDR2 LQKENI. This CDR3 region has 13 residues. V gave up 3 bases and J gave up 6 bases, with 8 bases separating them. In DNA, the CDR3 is TGTGCCAGCTCACCGGGCAGGGATGAAAAACTGTTTTTT. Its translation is CASSPGRDEKLFF.

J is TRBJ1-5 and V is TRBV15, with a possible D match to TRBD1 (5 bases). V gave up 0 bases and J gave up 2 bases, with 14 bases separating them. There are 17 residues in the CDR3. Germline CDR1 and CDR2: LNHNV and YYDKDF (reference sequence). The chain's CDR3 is CATSRDFLGEGNQPQHF. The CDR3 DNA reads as TGTGCCACCAGCAGAGATTTCTTGGGGGAGGGCAATCAGCCCCAGCATTTT.

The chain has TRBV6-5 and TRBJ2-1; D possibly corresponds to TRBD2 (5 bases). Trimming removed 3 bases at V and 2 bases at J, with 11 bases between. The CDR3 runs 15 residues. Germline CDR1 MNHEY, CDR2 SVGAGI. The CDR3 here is CASSYRLAPYNEQFF. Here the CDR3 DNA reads TGTGCCAGCAGTTATCGGCTAGCACCCTACAATGAGCAGTTCTTC.

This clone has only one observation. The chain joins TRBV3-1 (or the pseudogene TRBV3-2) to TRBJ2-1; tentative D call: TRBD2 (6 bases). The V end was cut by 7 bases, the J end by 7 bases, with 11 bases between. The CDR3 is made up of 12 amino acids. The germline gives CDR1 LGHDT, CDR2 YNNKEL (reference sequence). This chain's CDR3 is CASTSSVNEQFF. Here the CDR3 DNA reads TGTGCCAGCACCTCTAGCGTGAATGAGCAGTTCTTC.

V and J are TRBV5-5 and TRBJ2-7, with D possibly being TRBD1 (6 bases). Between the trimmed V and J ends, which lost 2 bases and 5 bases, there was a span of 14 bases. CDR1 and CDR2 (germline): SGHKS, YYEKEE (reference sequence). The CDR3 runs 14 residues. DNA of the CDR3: TGTGCCAGCAGCTTACAGGGTGTCGGCCACGAGCAGTACTTC. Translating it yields CASSLQGVGHEQYF.

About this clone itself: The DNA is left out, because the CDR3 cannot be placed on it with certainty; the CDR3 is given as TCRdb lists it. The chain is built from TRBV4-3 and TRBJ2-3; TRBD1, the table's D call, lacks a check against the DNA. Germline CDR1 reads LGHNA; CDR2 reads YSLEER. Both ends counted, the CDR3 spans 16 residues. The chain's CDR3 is CASSQEAGQGVYAVFF.

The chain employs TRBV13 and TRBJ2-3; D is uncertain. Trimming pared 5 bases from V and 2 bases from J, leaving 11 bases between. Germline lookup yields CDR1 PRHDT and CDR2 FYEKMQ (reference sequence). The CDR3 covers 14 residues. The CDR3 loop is CASSPSRTTDTQYF. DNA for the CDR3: TGTGCCAGCAGCCCAAGCCGGACCACAGATACGCAGTATTTT.

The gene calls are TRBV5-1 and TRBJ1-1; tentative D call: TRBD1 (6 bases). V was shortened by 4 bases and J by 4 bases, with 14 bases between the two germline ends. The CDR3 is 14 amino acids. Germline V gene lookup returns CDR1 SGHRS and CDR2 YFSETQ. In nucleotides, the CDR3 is TGCGCCAGCAGCCCACAGGGCGAGGTCACTGAAGCTTTCTTT. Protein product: CASSPQGEVTEAFF. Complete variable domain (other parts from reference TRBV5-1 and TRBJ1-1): KAGVTQTPRYLIKTRGQQVTLSCSPISGHRSVSWYQQTPGQGLQFLFEYFSETQRNKGNFPGRFSGRQFSNSRSEMNVSTLELGDSALYLCASSPQGEVTEAFFGQGTRLTVV.

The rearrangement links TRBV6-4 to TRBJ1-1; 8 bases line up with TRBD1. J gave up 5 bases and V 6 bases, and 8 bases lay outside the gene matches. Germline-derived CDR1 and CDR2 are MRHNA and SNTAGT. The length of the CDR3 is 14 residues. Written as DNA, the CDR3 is TGTGCCAGCAGAAACCGGACAGGGAAGACTGAAGCTTTCTTT. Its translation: CASRNRTGKTEAFF.

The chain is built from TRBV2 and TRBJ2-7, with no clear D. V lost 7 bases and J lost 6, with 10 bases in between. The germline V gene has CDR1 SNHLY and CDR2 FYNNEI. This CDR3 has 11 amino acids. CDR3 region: CASIYATEQYF. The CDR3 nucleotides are TGTGCCAGCATCTATGCCACCGAGCAGTACTTC.

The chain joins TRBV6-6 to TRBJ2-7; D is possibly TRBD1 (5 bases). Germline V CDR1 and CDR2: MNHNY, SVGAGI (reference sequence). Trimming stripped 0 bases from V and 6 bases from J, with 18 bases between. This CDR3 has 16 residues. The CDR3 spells CASSYSRGTSSREQYF. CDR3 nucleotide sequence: TGTGCCAGCAGTTACTCTAGGGGTACTTCATCGCGCGAGCAGTACTTC.